This record covers a single TCR beta chain. Its target is unknown. The sample comes from a study of shared clonotypes between healthy human individuals. Across the whole study: Researchers assigned three CD4 naive, three CD4 memory, two CD8 naive and one CD8 memory plate to each donor. General observations from the study: In four donors, around 5% of naive CD4 clonotypes appeared in common.

Some clones are missing from TCRdb's copy, which holds only in-frame ones; the method was immunoSEQ multiplex PCR. The sample has hundreds of thousands of clones; approximately 96% are singletons. Deletions cut 8 bases from V and 1 base from J, with 15 bases between. CDR1 and CDR2 (germline): MDHEN, SYDVKM. The CDR3 is made up of 14 amino acids. Naive CD8 cells were CD45RO-negative, positively selected for CCR7, excluding terminally differentiated effector memory CD45RA+ cells. This chain joins TRBV28 and TRBJ2-7; D could derive from TRBD1 or TRBD2 (6 bases each). The sequence was collected from a woman in her 30s in good health. The sample consisted of naive CD8+ T cells sorted from blood. The CDR3 DNA is TGTGCCAGCTGGGGTGAAGGGGGGTCCTACGAGCAGTACTTC. Translated, it gives CASWGEGGSYEQYF. Full variable domain (rest looked up from reference TRBV28 and TRBJ2-7): DVKVTQSSRYLVKRTGEKVFLECVQDMDHENMFWYRQDPGLGLRLIYFSYDVKMKEKGDIPEGYSVSREKKERFSLILESASTNQTSMYLCASWGEGGSYEQYFGPGTRLTVT.